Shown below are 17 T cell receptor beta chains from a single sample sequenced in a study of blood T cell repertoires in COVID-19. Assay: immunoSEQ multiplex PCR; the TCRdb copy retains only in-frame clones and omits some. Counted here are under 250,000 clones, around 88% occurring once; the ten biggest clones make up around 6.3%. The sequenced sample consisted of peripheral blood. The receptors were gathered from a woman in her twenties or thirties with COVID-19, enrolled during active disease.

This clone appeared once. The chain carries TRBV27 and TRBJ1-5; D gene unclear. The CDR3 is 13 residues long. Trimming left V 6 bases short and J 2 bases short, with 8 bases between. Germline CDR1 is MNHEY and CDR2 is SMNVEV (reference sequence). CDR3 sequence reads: CASSLSGNQPQHF. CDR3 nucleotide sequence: TGTGCCAGCAGCCTCTCAGGCAATCAGCCCCAGCATTTT.

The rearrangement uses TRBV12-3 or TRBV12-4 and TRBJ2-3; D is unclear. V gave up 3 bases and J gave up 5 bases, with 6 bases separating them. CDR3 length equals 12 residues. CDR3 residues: CASSFSGDTQYF. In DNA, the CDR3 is TGTGCCAGCAGTTTCAGTGGAGATACGCAGTATTTT.

CDR3 amino acids: CASSYESGGFTDTQYF. The CDR3 bases are TGTGCCAGCAGTTATGAATCGGGGGGCTTCACAGATACGCAGTATTTT. The rearrangement joins TRBV27 to TRBJ2-3, with D possibly matching TRBD2 (7 bases). Germline CDR1 and CDR2: MNHEY and SMNVEV (reference sequence). This CDR3 contains 16 residues. The germline V and J ends were trimmed by 4 bases and 2 bases, with 16 bases remaining between them.

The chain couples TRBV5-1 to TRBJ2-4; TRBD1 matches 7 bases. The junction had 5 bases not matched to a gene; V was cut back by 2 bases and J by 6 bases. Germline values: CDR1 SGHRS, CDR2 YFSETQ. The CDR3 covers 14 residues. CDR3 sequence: CASSFRTGVNIQYF. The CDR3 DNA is TGCGCCAGCAGCTTCAGGACAGGTGTAAACATTCAGTACTTC.

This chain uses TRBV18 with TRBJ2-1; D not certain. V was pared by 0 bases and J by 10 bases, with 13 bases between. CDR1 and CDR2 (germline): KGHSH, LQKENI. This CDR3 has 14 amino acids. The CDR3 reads CASSPPHYILEQFF. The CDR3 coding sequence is TGTGCCAGCTCACCACCGCACTACATTTTGGAGCAGTTCTTC.

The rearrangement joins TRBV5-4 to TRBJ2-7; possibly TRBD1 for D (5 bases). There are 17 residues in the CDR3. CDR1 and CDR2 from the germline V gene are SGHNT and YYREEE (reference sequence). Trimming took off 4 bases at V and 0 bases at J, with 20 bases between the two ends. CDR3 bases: TGTGCCAGCAGCCCCTCCCGGGCGACAGCAGTCTCCTACGAGCAGTACTTC. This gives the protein CASSPSRATAVSYEQYF.

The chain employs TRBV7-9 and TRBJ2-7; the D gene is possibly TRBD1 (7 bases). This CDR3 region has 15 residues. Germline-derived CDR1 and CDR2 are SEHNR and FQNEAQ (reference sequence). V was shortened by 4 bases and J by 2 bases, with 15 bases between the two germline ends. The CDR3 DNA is TGTGCCAGCAGCTCTGCCAGGGGGGACCCCTACGAGCAGTACTTC. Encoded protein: CASSSARGDPYEQYF.

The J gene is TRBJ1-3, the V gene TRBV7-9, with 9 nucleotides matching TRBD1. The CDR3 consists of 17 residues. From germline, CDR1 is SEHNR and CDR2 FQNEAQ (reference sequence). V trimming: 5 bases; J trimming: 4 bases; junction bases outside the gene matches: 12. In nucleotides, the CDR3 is TGTGCCAGCAGCATCCCAGGGACAGGGACACTCGGAAACACCATATATTTT. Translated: CASSIPGTGTLGNTIYF.

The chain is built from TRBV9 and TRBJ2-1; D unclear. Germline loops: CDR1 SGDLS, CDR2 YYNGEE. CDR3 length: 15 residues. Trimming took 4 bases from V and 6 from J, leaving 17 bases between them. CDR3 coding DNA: TGTGCCAGCAGCCTCCAAGCGCATGTAGTCAATGAGCAGTTCTTC. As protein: CASSLQAHVVNEQFF.

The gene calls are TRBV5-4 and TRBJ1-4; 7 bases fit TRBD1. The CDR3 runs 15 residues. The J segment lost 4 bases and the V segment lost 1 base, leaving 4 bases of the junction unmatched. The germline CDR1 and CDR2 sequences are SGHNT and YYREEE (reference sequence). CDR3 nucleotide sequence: TGTGCCAGCAGCTTGCAAGGGGGCGTTAATGAAAAACTGTTTTTT. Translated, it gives CASSLQGGVNEKLFF.

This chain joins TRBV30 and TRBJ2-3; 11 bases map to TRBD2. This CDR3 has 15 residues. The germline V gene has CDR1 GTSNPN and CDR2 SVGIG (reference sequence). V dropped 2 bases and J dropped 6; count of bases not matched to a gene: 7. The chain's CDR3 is CAWSRLAGGTDTQYF. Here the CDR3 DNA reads TGTGCCTGGAGTCGGCTAGCGGGAGGAACGGATACGCAGTATTTT.

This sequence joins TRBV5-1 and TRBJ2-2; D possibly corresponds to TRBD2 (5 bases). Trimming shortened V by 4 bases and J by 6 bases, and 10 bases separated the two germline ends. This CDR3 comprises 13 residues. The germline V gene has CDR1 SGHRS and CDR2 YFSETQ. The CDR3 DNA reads TGCGCCAGCAGCCCACGGGAAGCCGGGGAGCTGTTTTTT. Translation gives CASSPREAGELFF.

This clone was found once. CDR3 protein: CASSIGGGGDTQYF. Written as DNA, the CDR3 is TGTGCCAGTAGTATCGGGGGGGGTGGTGATACGCAGTATTTT. The V call is TRBV19, the J call TRBJ2-3; 8 positions match TRBD2. CDR1 and CDR2 from the germline V gene are LNHDA and SQIVND (reference sequence). The CDR3 covers 14 residues. J was trimmed by 6 bases and V by 3 bases; bases with no gene match: 5.

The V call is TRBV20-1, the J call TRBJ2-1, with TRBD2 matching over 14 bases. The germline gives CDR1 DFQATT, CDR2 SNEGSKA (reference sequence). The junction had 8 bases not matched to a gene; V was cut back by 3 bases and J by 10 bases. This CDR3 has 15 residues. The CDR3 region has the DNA TGCAGTGCTAGTGTGGGGACTAGCGGGAGTAACGAGCAGTTCTTC. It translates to CSASVGTSGSNEQFF.

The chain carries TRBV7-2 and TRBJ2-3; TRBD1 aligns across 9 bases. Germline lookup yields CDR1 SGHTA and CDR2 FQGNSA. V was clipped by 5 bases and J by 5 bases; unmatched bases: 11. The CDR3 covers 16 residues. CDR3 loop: CASSTPPGQGVDTQYF. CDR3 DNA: TGTGCCAGCAGCACACCACCGGGACAGGGAGTAGATACGCAGTATTTT.

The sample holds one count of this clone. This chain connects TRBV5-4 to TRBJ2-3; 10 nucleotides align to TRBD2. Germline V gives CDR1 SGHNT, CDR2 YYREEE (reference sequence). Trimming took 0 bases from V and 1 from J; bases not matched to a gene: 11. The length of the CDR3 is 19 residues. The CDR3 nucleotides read TGTGCCAGCAGCTTGGCGCTAGCGGGGGCCGGATGGGGCACAGATACGCAGTATTTT. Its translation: CASSLALAGAGWGTDTQYF.

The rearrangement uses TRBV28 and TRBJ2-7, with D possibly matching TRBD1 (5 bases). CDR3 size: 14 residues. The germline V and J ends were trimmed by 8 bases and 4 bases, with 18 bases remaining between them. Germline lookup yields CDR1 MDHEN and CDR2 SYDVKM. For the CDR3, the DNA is TGTGCCAGCGAAGGTGCAGGGATATCTTACGAGCAGTACTTC. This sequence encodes CASEGAGISYEQYF.